This T cell receptor beta chain was sequenced in a study of identical twins. TCRdb used MiXCR to reprocess the 5' RACE reads, holding one entry per CDR3 protein. Counted here are under 300,000 distinct CDR3 sequences, approximately 8.3% occurring once; the ten biggest clones make up over 2.5%. Trimming took off 8 bases at V and 2 bases at J, with 17 bases between the two ends. The CDR3 loop spans 15 amino acids. This clonotype has ten or more counts. These records were also assigned to another study, of yellow fever vaccine responses in identical twins.

The sample consisted of CD8+ T cells sorted from blood. The chain is built from TRBV12-3 or TRBV12-4 and TRBJ2-3; the D is unclear. The sequence was obtained from a woman under 30 in good health. DNA of the CDR3: TGTGCCAGCGATAGTACTGAACTCCACACAGATACGCAGTATTTT. Amino acid sequence: CASDSTELHTDTQYF.